This TCR beta chain was captured by sequencing in a study of blood T cell repertoires in COVID-19. For the study at large: T cells, B-cell-depleted T cells, or PBMCs provided the cDNA or gDNA that served as material.

The assay was immunoSEQ multiplex PCR, and TCRdb's table has in-frame clones only and misses some. The sample records 97,000 or so clones, about 91% being singletons. Deletions cut 4 bases from V and 0 bases from J, with 3 bases between. The CDR3 contains 12 residues. Germline V gene sequence: CDR1 KGHSH, CDR2 LQKENI. This clonotype was obtained from a man younger than 35 with acute or convalescent COVID-19. Sequenced material: peripheral blood. The chain links TRBV18 to TRBJ1-1; D call uncertain. CDR3 amino acids: CASSLMNTEAFF. In nucleotides, the CDR3 is TGTGCCAGCTCACTTATGAACACTGAAGCTTTCTTT.